The TCR beta chain described here comes from a study of CD8 T cells in Susac syndrome. Overall study findings and caveats: In Susac patients, clonal expansion was not detected in CD4+ cells.

0.5 to 1 ug RNA was reverse transcribed with random hexamers. TCR beta CDR3 was amplified by immunoSEQ multiplex PCR. This amplification extended across 54 Vbeta and 13 Jbeta segments. From the immunoSEQ multiplex PCR reads, TCRdb called clonotypes with MiXCR, one entry per CDR3 protein. The table records more than 150,000 distinct CDR3 sequences, roughly 96% of them present only once. The CDR3 is made up of 14 amino acids. The germline CDR1 and CDR2 sequences are SGHDT and YYEEEE. Trimming pared 2 bases from V and 1 base from J, leaving 7 bases between. From blood CD8+ and CD4+ T cells, the TCR beta chain was sequenced. TEMRA cells were FACS-enriched and CD8+ and CD4+ T cells negatively isolated. About this clonotype: Its specificity is not known.

Material for sequencing was CD4+ T cells from PBMCs. V gene TRBV5-6 combines with J gene TRBJ1-3; D gene ambiguous. The TCR sequence derives from a human donor with Susac syndrome. The CDR3 region is CASSFGPSGNTIYF. CDR3 in DNA: TGTGCCAGCAGCTTCGGGCCGTCTGGAAACACCATATATTTT.